The sequence of this T cell receptor (beta chain) was determined in a study of cytomegalovirus exposure and HLA in healthy donors. The study's findings and limits: Common viral pathogens seemed to be connected with several of the most significant clusters, according to a later analysis. Available immune exposure information was restricted to CMV serostatus only.

Regarding this clone: Its antigen is unidentified.

V was shortened by 4 bases and J by 0 bases, with 12 bases between the two germline ends. Germline CDR1 MNHNY, CDR2 SVGAGI (reference sequence). The CDR3 is 16 residues long. A multiplex PCR was run with 60 Vbeta primers and 13 Jbeta primers. Only in-frame clones appear in the TCRdb table, and some are missing; sequencing was by immunoSEQ multiplex PCR. The specimen's table records 100,000 to 150,000 clones. This sequence originates from a man aged 18 to 35 in good health and CMV-seronegative. The chain carries TRBV6-6 and TRBJ1-4; D remains ambiguous. Sample: PBMCs. This CDR3 is CASSSGRATTNEKLFF. CDR3 DNA sequence: TGTGCCAGCAGTTCGGGAAGGGCGACAACTAATGAAAAACTGTTTTTT.